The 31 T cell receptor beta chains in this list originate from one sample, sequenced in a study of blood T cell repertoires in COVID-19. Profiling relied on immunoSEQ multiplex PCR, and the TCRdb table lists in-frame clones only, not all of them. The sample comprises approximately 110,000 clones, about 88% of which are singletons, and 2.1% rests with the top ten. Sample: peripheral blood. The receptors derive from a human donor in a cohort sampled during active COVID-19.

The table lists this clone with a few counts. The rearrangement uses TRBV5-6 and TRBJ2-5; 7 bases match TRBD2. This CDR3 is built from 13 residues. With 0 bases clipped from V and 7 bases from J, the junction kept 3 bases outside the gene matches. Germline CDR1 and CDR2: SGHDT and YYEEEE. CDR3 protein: CASSLVWEGTQYF. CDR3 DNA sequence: TGTGCCAGCAGCTTGGTCTGGGAGGGGACCCAGTACTTC.

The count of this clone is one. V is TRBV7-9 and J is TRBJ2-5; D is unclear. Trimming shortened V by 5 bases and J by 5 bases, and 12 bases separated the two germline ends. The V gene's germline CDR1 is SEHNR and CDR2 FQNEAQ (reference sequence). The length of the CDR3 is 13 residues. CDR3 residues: CASSLNQDETQYF. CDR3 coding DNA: TGTGCCAGCAGCCTAAACCAAGATGAGACCCAGTACTTC.

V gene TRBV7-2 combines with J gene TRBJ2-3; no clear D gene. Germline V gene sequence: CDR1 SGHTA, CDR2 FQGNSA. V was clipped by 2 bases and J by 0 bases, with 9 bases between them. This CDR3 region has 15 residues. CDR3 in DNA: TGTGCCAGCAGCTTAATGGGCCAGAGCACAGATACGCAGTATTTT. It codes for CASSLMGQSTDTQYF.

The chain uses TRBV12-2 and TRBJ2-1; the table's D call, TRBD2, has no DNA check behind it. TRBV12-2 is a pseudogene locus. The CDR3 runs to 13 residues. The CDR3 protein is CASRPRTSDEQFF. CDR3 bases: TGTGCAAGTCGCCCCCGGACTAGTGATGAGCAGTTCTTC.

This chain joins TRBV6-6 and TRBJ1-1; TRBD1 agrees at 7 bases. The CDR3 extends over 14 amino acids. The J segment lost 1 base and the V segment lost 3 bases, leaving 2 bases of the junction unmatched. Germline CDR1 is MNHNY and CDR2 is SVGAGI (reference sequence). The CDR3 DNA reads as TGTGCCAGCAGTTATGACAGGGCGAACACTGAAGCTTTCTTT. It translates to CASSYDRANTEAFF.

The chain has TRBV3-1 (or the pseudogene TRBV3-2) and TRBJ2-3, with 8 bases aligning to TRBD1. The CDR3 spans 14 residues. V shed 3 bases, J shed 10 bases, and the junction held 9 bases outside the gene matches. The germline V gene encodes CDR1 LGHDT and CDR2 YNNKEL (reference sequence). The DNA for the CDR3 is TGTGCCAGCAGCCAGGGACAGGAAGGTGGGGCGCAGTATTTT. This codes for CASSQGQEGGAQYF.

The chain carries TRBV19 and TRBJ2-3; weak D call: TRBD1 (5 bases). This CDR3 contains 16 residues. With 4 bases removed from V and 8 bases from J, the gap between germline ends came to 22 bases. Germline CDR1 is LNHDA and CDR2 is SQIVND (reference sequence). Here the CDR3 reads CASSTGPLTGQGTQYF. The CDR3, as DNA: TGTGCCAGTAGTACCGGACCTCTCACGGGCCAGGGTACGCAGTATTTT.

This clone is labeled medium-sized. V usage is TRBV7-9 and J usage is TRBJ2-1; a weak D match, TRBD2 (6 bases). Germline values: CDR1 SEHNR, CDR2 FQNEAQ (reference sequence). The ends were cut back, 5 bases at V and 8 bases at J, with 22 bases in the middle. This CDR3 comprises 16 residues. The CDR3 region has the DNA TGTGCCAGCAGCAAAAACGCGGGACCCACCACGGATGAGCAGTTCTTC. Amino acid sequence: CASSKNAGPTTDEQFF.

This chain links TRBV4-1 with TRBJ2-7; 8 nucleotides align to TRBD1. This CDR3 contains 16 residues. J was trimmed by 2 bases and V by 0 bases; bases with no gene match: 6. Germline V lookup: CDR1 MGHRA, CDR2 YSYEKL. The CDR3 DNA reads TGCGCCAGCAGCCAAGATCTAGGACAGGGAACCTACGAGCAGTACTTC. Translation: CASSQDLGQGTYEQYF.

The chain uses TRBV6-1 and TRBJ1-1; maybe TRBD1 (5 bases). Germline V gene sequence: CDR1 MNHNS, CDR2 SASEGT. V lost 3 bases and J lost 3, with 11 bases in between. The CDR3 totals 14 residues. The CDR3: CASSDWGGDTEAFF. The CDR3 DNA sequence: TGTGCCAGCAGTGATTGGGGGGGGGACACTGAAGCTTTCTTT.

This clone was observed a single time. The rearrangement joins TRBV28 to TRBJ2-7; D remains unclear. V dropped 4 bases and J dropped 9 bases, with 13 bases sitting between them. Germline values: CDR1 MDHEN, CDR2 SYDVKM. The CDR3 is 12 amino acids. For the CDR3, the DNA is TGTGCCAGCAGTTACTACCCCGGTGGGCAGTACTTC. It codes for CASSYYPGGQYF.

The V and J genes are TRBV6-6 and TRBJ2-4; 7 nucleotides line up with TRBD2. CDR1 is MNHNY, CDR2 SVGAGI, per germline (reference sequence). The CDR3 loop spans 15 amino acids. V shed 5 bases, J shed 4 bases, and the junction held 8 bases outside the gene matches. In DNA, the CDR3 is TGTGCCAGCAGTCCCGACTGGGGGGGAAAAAACATTCAGTACTTC. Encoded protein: CASSPDWGGKNIQYF.

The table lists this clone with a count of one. In DNA form, the CDR3 reads TGTGCCAGCAGTGAATTGATGGAGGGCGAGGGCTACACCTTC. Its translation is CASSELMEGEGYTF. The chain recombines TRBV2 with TRBJ1-2, with unresolved D. Germline V lookup: CDR1 SNHLY, CDR2 FYNNEI. The CDR3 sequence is 14 residues long. Deletions cut 2 bases from V and 8 bases from J, with 15 bases between. The whole variable domain, filled in from reference TRBV2 and TRBJ1-2, reads EPEVTQTPSHQVTQMGQEVILRCVPISNHLYFYWYRQILGQKVEFLVSFYNNEISEKSEIFDDQFSVERPDGSNFTLKIRSTKLEDSAMYFCASSELMEGEGYTFGSGTRLTVV.

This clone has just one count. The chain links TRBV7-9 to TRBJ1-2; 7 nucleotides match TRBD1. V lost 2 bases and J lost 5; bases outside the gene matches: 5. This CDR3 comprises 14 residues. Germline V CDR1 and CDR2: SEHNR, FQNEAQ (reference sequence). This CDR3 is CASSLPGQTYGYTF. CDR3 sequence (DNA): TGTGCCAGCAGCTTACCGGGACAGACATATGGCTACACCTTC.

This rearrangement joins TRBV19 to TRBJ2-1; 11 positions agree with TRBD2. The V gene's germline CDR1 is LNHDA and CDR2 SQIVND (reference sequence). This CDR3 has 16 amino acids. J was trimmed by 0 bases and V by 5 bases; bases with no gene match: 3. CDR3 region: CASSGLAGRSYNEQFF. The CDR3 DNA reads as TGTGCCAGTAGTGGACTAGCGGGTCGCTCCTACAATGAGCAGTTCTTC.

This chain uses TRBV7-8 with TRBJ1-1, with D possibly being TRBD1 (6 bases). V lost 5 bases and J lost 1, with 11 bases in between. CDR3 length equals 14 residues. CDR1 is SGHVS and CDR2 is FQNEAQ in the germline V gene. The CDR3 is CASSPGQENTEAFF. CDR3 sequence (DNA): TGTGCCAGCAGCCCGGGACAAGAGAACACTGAAGCTTTCTTT. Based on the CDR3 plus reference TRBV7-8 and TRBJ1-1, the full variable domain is GAGVSQSPRYKVAKRGQDVALRCDPISGHVSLFWYQQALGQGPEFLTYFQNEAQLDKSGLPSDRFFAERPEGSVSTLKIQRTQQEDSAVYLCASSPGQENTEAFFGQGTRLTVV.

In nucleotides, the CDR3 is TGTGCCAGCAGCTTAGCGAGGGTAAATGAGCAGTTCTTC. Residues: CASSLARVNEQFF. The chain carries TRBV7-6 and TRBJ2-1; maybe TRBD2 (5 bases). Germline CDR1 and CDR2: SGHVS and FNYEAQ. The CDR3 contains 13 residues. V was trimmed by 0 bases and J by 7 bases, leaving 7 bases between them.

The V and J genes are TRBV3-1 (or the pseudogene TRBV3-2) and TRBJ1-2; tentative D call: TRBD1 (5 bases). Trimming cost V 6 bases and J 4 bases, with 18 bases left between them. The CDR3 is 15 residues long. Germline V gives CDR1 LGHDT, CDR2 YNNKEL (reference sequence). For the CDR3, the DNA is TGTGCCAGCAGAGCCAACGGACACTCATCCTATGGCTACACCTTC. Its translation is CASRANGHSSYGYTF.

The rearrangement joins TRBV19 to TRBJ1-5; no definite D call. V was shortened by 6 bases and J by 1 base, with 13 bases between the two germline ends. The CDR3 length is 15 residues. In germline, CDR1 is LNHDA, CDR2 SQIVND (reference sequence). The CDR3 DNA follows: TGTGCCAGTAGGCCAGGCGTTGGGAGCAATCAGCCCCAGCATTTT. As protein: CASRPGVGSNQPQHF.

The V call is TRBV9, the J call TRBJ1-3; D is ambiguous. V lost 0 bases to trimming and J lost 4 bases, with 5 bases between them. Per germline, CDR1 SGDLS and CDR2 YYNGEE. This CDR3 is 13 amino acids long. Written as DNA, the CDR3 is TGTGCCAGCAGCGTAGATAGCGGAAACACCATATATTTT. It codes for CASSVDSGNTIYF.

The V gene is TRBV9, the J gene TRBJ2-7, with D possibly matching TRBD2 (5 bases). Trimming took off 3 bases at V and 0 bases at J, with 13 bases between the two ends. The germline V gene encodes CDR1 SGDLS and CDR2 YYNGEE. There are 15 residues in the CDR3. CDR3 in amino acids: CASSEQRFLSYEQYF. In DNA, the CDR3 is TGTGCCAGCAGCGAACAGCGGTTCCTCTCCTACGAGCAGTACTTC. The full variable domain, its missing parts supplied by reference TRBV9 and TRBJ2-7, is DSGVTQTPKHLITATGQRVTLRCSPRSGDLSVYWYQQSLDQGLQFLIQYYNGEERAKGNILERFSAQQFPDLHSELNLSSLELGDSALYFCASSEQRFLSYEQYFGPGTRLTVT.

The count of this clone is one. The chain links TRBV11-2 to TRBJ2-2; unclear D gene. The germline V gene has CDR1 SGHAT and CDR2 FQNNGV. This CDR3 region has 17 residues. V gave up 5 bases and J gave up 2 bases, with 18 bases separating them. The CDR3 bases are TGTGCCAGCAGCCCACAGTCTATCCTCCTAAACACCGGGGAGCTGTTTTTT. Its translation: CASSPQSILLNTGELFF.

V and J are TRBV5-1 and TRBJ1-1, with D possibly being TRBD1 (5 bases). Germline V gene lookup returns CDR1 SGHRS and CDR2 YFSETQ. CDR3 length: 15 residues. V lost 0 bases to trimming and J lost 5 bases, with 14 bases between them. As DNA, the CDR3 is TGCGCCAGCAGCTTGGCGGGCAGTGGGGGGACTGAAGCTTTCTTT. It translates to CASSLAGSGGTEAFF.

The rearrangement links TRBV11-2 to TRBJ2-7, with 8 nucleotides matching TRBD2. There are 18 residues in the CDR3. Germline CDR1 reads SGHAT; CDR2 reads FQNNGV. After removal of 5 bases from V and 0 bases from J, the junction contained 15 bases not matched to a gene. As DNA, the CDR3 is TGTGCCAGCAGCCCCCGGACTAGCCCTTCCCCTGACTCCTACGAGCAGTACTTC. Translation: CASSPRTSPSPDSYEQYF.

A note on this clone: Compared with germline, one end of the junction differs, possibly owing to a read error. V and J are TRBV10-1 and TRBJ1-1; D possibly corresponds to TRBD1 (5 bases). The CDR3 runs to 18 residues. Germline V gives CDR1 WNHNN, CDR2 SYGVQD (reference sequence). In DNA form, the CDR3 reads TGCGCCAGCAGTGAGTCGACTCTGGGGGGAAGATTGAAAACTGAAGCTTTCTTT. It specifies CASSESTLGGRLKTEAFF.

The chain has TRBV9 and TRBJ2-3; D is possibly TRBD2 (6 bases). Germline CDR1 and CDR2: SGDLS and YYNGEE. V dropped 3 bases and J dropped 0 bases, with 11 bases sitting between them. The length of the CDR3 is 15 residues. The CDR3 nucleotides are TGTGCCAGCAGCGCTGGGACTCAGAGCACAGATACGCAGTATTTT. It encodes CASSAGTQSTDTQYF.

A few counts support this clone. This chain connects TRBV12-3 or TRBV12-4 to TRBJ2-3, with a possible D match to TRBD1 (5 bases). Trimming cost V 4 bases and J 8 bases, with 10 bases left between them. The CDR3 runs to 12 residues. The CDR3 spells CASSSQGGTQYF. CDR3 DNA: TGTGCCAGCAGTTCTCAGGGTGGTACGCAGTATTTT.

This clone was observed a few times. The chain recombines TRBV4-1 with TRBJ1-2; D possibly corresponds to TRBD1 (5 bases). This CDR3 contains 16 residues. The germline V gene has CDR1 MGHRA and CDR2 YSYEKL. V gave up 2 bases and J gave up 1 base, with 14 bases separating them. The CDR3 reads CASSQPRGGINYGYTF. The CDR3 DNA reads TGCGCCAGCAGCCAACCCCGTGGGGGGATTAACTATGGCTACACCTTC.

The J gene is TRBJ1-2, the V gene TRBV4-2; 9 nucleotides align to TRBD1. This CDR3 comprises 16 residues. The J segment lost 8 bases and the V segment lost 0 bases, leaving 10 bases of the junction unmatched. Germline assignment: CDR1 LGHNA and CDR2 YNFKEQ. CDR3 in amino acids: CASSQDPGQGLGGYTF. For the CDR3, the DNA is TGTGCCAGCAGCCAAGATCCGGGACAGGGTTTGGGCGGCTACACCTTC.

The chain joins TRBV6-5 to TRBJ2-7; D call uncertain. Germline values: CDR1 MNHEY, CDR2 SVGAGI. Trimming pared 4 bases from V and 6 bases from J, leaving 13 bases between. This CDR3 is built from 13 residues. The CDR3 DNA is TGTGCCAGCAGTTCCTGGCAGTCTAGCGAGCAGTACTTC. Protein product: CASSSWQSSEQYF.

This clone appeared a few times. This CDR3 reads CASSSRTGNYNEQFF. The CDR3 DNA sequence: TGTGCCAGCAGCTCGAGGACAGGGAACTACAATGAGCAGTTCTTC. The V call is TRBV7-8, the J call TRBJ2-1; 8 nucleotides line up with TRBD1. Germline V gene data show CDR1 as SGHVS and CDR2 as FQNEAQ. J was trimmed by 3 bases and V by 4 bases; bases with no gene match: 5. The CDR3 loop spans 15 amino acids.